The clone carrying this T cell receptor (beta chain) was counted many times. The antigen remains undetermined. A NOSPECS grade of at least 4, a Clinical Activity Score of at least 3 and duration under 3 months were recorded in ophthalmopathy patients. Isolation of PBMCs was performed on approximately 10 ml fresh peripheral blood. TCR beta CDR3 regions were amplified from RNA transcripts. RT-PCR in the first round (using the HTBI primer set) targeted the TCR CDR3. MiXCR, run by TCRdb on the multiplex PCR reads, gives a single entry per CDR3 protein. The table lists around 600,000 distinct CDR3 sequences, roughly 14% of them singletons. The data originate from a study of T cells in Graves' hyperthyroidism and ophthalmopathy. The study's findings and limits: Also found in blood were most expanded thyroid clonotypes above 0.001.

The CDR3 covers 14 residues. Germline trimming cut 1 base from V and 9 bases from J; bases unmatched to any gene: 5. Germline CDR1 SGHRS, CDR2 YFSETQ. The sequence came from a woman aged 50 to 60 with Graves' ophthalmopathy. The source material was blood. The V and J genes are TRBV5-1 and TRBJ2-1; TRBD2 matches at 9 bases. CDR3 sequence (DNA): TGCGCCAGCAGCTTGATGGTAGCGGGAGTTGAGCAGTTCTTC. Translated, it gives CASSLMVAGVEQFF.